This T cell receptor beta chain stems from a study of blood T cell repertoires in COVID-19. Study summary: Sites across the United States, Italy and Spain contributed samples from acute and convalescent COVID-19.

Trimming shortened V by 0 bases and J by 5 bases, and 14 bases separated the two germline ends. CDR1 is GTSNPN, CDR2 SVGIG, per germline (reference sequence). The CDR3 contains 14 residues. TCRdb's copy holds only in-frame clones and misses some; the assay was immunoSEQ multiplex PCR. The sample lists 150,000 to 200,000 clones, 70% to 90% occurring once. The receptor was derived from a human donor in a cohort sampled during active COVID-19. The sample taken for sequencing was peripheral blood. The chain couples TRBV30 to TRBJ2-7; the D gene is possibly TRBD2 (6 bases). CDR3 loop: CAWSVSGPDDEQYF. The CDR3 nucleotides are TGTGCCTGGAGTGTGAGCGGGCCTGACGACGAGCAGTACTTC.